This T cell receptor (beta chain) was profiled in a study of vaccination and CD4 T cells after COVID-19. Whole-study context: Participants, all vaccine recipients, received two doses of either BNT162b2 or mRNA-1273. No peptide, an HIV-1 Nef pool, or a CEFX pool was what each control culture received.

Remarks on this clonotype: No antigen is known for it.

Sequenced with the Oncomine TCR Beta short-read assay was DNA taken from cultured CD4+ T cells. Each CDR3 protein gets one entry after TCRdb re-called the PCR reads with MiXCR. Of about 14,000 distinct CDR3 sequences in the sample, roughly 45% were seen once. This CDR3 comprises 12 residues. Trimming left V 6 bases short and J 7 bases short, with 12 bases between. Germline V CDR1 and CDR2: DFQATT, SNEGSKA (reference sequence). This sample's treatment: approximately 10-day PBMC culture with coronavirus spike peptide pools or control peptides (ViraFEST assay). Every well contained two million PBMCs, which were grown with around 10 IU/ml IL-2 and roughly 9.7 ug/ml peptide pools.

V is TRBV20-1 and J is TRBJ1-4; D is uncertain. The sample consisted of cultured CD4+ T cells from blood. This TCR was sampled from a human donor with COVID-19. DNA for the CDR3: TGCAGTGCAACCCTGCGGGCTGAAAAACTGTTTTTT. The encoded protein is CSATLRAEKLFF.